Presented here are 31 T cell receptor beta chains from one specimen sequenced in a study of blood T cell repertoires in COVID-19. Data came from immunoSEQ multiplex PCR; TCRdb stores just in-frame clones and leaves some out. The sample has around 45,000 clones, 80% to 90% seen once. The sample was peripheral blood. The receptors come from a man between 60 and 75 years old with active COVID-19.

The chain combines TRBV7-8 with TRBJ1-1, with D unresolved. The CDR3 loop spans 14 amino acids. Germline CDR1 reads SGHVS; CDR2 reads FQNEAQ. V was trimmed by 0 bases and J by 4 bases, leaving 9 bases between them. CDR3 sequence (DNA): TGTGCCAGCAGCTTAGCACAAACGGGCACTGAAGCTTTCTTT. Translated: CASSLAQTGTEAFF.

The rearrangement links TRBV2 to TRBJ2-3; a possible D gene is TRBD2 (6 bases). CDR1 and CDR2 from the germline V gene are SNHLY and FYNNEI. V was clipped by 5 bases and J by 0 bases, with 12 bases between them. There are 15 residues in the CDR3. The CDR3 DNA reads TGTGCCAGCAGTACCGGGACTTCCAGCACAGATACGCAGTATTTT. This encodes CASSTGTSSTDTQYF. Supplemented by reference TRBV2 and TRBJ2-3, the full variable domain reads EPEVTQTPSHQVTQMGQEVILRCVPISNHLYFYWYRQILGQKVEFLVSFYNNEISEKSEIFDDQFSVERPDGSNFTLKIRSTKLEDSAMYFCASSTGTSSTDTQYFGPGTRLTVL.

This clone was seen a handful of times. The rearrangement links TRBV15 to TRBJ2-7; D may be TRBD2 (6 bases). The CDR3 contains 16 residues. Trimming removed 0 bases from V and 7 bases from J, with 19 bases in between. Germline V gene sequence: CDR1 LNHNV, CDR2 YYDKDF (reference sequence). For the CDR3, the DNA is TGTGCCACCAGCAGAGAACACCCAACAGCGGGTGGGGAGCAGTACTTC. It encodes CATSREHPTAGGEQYF.

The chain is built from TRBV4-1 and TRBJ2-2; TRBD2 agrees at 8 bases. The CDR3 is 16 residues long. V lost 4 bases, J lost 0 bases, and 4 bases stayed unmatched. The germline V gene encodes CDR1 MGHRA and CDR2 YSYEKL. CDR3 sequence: CASSRSTSANTGELFF. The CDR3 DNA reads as TGCGCCAGCAGCCGGTCGACTAGCGCGAACACCGGGGAGCTGTTTTTT.

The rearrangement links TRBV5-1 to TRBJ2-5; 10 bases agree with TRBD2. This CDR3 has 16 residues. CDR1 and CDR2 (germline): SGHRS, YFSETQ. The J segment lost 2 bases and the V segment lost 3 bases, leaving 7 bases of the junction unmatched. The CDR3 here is CASSSILAGRQETQYF. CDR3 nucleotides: TGCGCCAGCAGCTCCATACTAGCGGGGAGGCAAGAGACCCAGTACTTC.

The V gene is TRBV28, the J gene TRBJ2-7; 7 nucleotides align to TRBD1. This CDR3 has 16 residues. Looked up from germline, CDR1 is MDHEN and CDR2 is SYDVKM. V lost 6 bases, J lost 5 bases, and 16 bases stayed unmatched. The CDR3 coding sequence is TGTGCCAGCAGCTCAGCGTCGGGACAGACACGGAACGAGCAGTACTTC. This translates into CASSSASGQTRNEQYF. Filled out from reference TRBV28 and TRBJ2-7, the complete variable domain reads DVKVTQSSRYLVKRTGEKVFLECVQDMDHENMFWYRQDPGLGLRLIYFSYDVKMKEKGDIPEGYSVSREKKERFSLILESASTNQTSMYLCASSSASGQTRNEQYFGPGTRLTVT.

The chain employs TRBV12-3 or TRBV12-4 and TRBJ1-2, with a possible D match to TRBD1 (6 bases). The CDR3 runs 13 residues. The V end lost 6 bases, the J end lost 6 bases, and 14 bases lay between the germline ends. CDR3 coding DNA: TGTGCCAGCAGCTGGGACATCTCCAATGGCTACACCTTC. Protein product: CASSWDISNGYTF.

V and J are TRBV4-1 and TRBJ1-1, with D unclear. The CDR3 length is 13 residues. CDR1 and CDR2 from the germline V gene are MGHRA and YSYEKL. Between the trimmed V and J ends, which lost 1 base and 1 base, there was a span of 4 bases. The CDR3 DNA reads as TGCGCCAGCAGCCAAGCCGGGAACACTGAAGCTTTCTTT. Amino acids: CASSQAGNTEAFF.

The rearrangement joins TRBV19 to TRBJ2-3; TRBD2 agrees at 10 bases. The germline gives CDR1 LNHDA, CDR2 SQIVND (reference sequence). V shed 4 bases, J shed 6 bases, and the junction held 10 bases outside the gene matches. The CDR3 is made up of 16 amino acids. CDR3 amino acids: CASSTSSGGALDTQYF. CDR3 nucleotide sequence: TGTGCCAGTAGTACCTCAAGCGGGGGGGCCTTGGATACGCAGTATTTT.

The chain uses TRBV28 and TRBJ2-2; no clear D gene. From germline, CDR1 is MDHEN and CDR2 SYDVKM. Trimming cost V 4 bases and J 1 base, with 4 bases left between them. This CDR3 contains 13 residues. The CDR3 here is CASSYGNTGELFF. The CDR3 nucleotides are TGTGCCAGCAGTTACGGGAACACCGGGGAGCTGTTTTTT.

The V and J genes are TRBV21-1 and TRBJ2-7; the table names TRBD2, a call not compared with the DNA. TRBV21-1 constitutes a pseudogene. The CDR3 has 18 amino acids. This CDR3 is CASSKGDTSGRALYEQYF. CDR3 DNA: TGTGCCAGCAGCAAAGGGGATACTAGCGGGAGGGCCCTCTACGAGCAGTACTTC.

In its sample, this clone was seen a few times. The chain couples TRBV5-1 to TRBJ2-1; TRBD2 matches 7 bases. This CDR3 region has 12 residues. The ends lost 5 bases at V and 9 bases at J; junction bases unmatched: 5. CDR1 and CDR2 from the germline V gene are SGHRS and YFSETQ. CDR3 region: CASSGLEGEQFF. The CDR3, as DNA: TGCGCCAGCAGTGGACTAGAAGGTGAGCAGTTCTTC.

The CDR3 region has the DNA TGTGCCAGCAGCAGGACTATCCAAGAGACCCAGTACTTC. It translates to CASSRTIQETQYF. This chain links TRBV7-8 with TRBJ2-5, with a tentative D call TRBD2 (6 bases). The CDR3 contains 13 residues. Germline V lookup: CDR1 SGHVS, CDR2 FQNEAQ. Trimming removed 5 bases at V and 1 base at J, with 8 bases between.

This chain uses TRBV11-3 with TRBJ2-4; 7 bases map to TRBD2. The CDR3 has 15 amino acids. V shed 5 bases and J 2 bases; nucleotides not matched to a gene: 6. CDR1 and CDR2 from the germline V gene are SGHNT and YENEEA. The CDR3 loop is CASSRGEGTKNIQYF. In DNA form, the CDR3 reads TGTGCCAGCAGCCGAGGGGAGGGAACCAAAAACATTCAGTACTTC.

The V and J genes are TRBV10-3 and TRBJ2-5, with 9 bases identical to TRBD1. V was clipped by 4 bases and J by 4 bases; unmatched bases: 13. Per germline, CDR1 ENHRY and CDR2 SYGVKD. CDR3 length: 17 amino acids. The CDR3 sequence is CAISAPPDRGLGETQYF. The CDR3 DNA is TGTGCCATCAGTGCACCTCCAGACAGGGGGTTGGGAGAGACCCAGTACTTC.

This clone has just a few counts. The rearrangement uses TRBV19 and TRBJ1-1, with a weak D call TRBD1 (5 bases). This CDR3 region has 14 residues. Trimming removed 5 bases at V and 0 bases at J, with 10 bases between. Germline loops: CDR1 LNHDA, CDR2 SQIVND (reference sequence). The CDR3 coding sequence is TGTGCCAGTAGTGCGGCAGGGTTGAACACTGAAGCTTTCTTT. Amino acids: CASSAAGLNTEAFF.

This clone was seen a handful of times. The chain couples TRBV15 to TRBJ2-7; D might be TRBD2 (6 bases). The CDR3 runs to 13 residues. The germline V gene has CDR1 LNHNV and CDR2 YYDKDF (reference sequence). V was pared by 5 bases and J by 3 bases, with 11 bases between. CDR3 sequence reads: CATSGEESYEQYF. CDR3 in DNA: TGTGCCACCAGCGGGGAGGAAAGCTACGAGCAGTACTTC. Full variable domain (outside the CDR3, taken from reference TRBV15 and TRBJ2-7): DAMVIQNPRYQVTQFGKPVTLSCSQTLNHNVMYWYQQKSSQAPKLLFHYYDKDFNNEADTPDNFQSRRPNTSFCFLDIRSPGLGDTAMYLCATSGEESYEQYFGPGTRLTVT.

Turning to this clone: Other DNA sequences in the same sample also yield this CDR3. The CDR3 nucleotides are TGCGCCAGCAGCTTGAGTACTAGCGGGGGCACAGATACGCAGTATTTT. It encodes CASSLSTSGGTDTQYF. The chain is built from TRBV5-1 and TRBJ2-3; 10 nucleotides match TRBD2. CDR1 SGHRS and CDR2 YFSETQ come from the germline V gene. Trimming cost V 1 base and J 1 base; bases outside gene matches: 3. The CDR3 spans 16 residues.

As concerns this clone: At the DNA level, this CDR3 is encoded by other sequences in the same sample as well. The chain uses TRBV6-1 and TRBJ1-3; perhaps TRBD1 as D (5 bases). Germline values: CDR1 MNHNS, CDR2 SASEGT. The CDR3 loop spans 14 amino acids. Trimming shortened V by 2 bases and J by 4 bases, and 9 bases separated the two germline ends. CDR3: CASSERGGGNTIYF. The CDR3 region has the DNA TGTGCCAGCAGTGAAAGGGGCGGCGGAAACACCATATATTTT.

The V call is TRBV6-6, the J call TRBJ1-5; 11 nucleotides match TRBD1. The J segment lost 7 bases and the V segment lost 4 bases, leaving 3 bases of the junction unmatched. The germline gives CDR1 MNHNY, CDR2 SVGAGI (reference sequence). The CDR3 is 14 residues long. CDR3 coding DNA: TGTGCCAGCAGTTCGGGACAGGGGGGCCAGCCCCAGCATTTT. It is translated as CASSSGQGGQPQHF.

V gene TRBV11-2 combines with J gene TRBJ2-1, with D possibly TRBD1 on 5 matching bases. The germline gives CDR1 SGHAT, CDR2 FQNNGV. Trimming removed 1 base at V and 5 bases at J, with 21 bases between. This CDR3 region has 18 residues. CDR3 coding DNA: TGTGCCAGCAGCTTAGTAGGGCTAATAGGGGCCCCCCACAATGAGCAGTTCTTC. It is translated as CASSLVGLIGAPHNEQFF.

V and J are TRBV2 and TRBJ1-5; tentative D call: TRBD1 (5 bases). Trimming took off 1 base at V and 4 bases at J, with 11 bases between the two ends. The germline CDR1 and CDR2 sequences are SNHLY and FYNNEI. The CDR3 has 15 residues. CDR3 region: CASSEEVAGNQPQHF. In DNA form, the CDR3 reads TGTGCCAGCAGTGAAGAGGTAGCAGGGAATCAGCCCCAGCATTTT.

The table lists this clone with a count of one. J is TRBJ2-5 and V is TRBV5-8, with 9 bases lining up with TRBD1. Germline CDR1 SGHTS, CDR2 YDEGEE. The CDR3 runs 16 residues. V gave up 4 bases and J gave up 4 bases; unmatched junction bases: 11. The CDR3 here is CASSRGQGFPGETQYF. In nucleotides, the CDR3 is TGTGCCAGCAGCCGAGGACAGGGGTTTCCCGGAGAGACCCAGTACTTC. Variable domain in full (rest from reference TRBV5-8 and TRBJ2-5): EAGVTQSPTHLIKTRGQQATLRCSPISGHTSVYWYQQALGLGLQFLLWYDEGEERNRGNFPPRFSGRQFPNYSSELNVNALELEDSALYLCASSRGQGFPGETQYFGPGTRLLVL.

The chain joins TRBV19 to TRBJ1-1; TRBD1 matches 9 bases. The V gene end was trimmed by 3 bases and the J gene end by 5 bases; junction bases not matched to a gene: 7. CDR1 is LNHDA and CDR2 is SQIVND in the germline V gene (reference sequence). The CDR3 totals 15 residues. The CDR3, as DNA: TGTGCCAGTAGTATGAACAGGGGGCGCGGGACTGAAGCTTTCTTT. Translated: CASSMNRGRGTEAFF.

The CDR3 DNA sequence: TGTGCCAGCAGCCAAGTTAGAGCCCCTTCGGGCTACACCTTC. This sequence encodes CASSQVRAPSGYTF. The rearrangement uses TRBV14 and TRBJ1-2, with D unclear. V was cut by 1 base and J by 8 bases, with 14 bases left in between. Germline values: CDR1 SGHDN, CDR2 FVKESK. The CDR3 consists of 14 residues.

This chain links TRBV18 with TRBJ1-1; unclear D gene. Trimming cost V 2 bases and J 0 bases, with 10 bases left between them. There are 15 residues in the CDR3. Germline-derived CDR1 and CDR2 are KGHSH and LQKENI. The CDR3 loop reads CASSPWGEMNTEAFF. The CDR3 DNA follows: TGTGCCAGCTCACCATGGGGAGAAATGAACACTGAAGCTTTCTTT.

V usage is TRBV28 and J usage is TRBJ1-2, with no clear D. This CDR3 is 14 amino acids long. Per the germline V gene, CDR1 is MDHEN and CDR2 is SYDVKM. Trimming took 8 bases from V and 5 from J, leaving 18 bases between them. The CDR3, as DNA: TGTGCCAGCGGCACGGTTGGGCGACGGTATGGCTACACCTTC. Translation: CASGTVGRRYGYTF.

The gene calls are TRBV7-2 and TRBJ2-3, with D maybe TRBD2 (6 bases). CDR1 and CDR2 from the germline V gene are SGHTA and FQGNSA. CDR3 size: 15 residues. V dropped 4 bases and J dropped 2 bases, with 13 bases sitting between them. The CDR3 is CASSSKAGYTDTQYF. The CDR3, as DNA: TGTGCCAGCAGCTCAAAAGCGGGTTACACAGATACGCAGTATTTT.

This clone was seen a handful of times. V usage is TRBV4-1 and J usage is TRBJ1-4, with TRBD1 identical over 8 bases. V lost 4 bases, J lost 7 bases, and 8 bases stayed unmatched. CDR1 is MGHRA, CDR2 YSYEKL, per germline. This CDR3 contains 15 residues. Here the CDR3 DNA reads TGCGCCAGCAGCCCCGACAGGGGAGTTTTTGAAAAACTGTTTTTT. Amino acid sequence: CASSPDRGVFEKLFF.

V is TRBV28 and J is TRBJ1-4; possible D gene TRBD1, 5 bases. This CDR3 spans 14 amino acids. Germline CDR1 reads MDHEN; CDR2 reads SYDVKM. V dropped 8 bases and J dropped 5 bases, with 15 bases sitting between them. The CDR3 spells CASHPGGSNEKLFF. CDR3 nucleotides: TGTGCCAGCCACCCGGGGGGGTCCAATGAAAAACTGTTTTTT.

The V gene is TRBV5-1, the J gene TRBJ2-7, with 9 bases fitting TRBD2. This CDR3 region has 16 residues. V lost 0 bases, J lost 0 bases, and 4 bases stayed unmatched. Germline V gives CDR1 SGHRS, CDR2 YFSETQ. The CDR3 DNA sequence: TGCGCCAGCAGCTTGGGGGCTAGCGGGAACTCCTACGAGCAGTACTTC. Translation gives CASSLGASGNSYEQYF.